This T cell receptor beta chain was identified in a study of identical twins. This clonotype was seen ten or more times. TCRdb processed the 5' RACE reads anew with MiXCR; each CDR3 protein has one entry. The sample lists 500,000 to 650,000 distinct CDR3 sequences; roughly 6.6% were seen once. Germline V CDR1 and CDR2: ENHRY, SYGVKD. This CDR3 spans 13 amino acids. Trimming removed 4 bases at V and 3 bases at J, with 10 bases between. This same sample was also part of a study on yellow fever vaccine responses in identical twins.

The sequence came from a woman aged 18-35 years in good health. The sequenced sample consisted of PBMCs. This chain connects TRBV10-3 to TRBJ2-7, with a possible D match to TRBD2 (5 bases). The CDR3 DNA sequence: TGTGCCATCAGTGCCGGGGTAAGCTACGAGCAGTACGTC. This sequence encodes CAISAGVSYEQYV.